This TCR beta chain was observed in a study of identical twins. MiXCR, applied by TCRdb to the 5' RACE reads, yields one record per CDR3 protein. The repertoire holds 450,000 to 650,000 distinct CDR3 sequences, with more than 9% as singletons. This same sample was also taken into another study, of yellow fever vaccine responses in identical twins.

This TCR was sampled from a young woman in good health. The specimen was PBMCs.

The CDR3 loop reads CASSPPWLAGNNEQFF. The CDR3 DNA is TGTGCCAGCTCACCACCGTGGCTAGCGGGAAACAATGAGCAGTTCTTC. This chain connects TRBV18 to TRBJ2-1, with 9 nucleotides matching TRBD2. J was trimmed by 5 bases and V by 0 bases; bases with no gene match: 5. The CDR3 extends over 16 amino acids. Germline-derived CDR1 and CDR2 are KGHSH and LQKENI.